This T cell receptor (beta chain) was recovered during a study of blood T cells in healthy people across ages. Overall study results and limits: There were more naive CD4+ cells and higher diversity in long-lived donors than in aged donors.

The CDR3 is 13 amino acids. V was shortened by 1 base and J by 10 bases, with 11 bases between the two germline ends. Per germline, CDR1 SGHTA and CDR2 FQGNSA. Alongside a J-beta primer mix, a sample-barcoded 5' primer served in a second PCR lasting about 7 to 11 cycles. Using its own MiXCR run on the 5' RACE reads, TCRdb lists one record per CDR3 protein. The table includes roughly 1,800,000 distinct CDR3 sequences, about 50% detected once. To note about this clonotype: Its antigen is unidentified.

The TCR comes from a woman aged 35 to 49 in good health. The sample comprised blood. The chain couples TRBV7-2 to TRBJ2-1; D remains unclear. CDR3 sequence: CASSLVLLTEQFF. CDR3 nucleotide sequence: TGTGCCAGCAGCTTAGTCCTACTCACCGAGCAGTTCTTC.